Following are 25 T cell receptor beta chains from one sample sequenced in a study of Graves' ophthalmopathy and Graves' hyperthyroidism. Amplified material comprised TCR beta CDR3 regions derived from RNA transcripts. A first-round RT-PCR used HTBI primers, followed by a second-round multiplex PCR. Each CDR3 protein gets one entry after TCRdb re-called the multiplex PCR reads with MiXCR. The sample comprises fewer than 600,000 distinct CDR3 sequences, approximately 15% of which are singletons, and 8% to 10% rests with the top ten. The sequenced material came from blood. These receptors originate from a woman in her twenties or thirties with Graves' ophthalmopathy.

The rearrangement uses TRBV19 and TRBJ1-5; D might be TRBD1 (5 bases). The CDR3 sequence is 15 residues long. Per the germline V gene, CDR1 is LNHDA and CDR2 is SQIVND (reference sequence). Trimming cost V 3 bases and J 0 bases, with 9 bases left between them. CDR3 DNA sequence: TGTGCCAGTAGTATCTGGGGGGATAGCAATCAGCCCCAGCATTTT. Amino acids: CASSIWGDSNQPQHF.

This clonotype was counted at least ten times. The CDR3 DNA reads as TGCGCCAGCGCCGACCGGCTATCTGGAAACACCATATATTTT. As protein: CASADRLSGNTIYF. V and J are TRBV5-1 and TRBJ1-3; no definite D call. CDR3 length: 14 residues. Trimming left V 7 bases short and J 1 base short, with 12 bases between. CDR1 SGHRS and CDR2 YFSETQ come from the germline V gene.

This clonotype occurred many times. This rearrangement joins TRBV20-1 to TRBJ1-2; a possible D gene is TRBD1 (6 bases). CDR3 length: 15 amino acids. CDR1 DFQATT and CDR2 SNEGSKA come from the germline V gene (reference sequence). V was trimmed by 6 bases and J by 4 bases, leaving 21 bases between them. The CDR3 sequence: CSATNALQGGYGYTF. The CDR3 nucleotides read TGCAGTGCAACCAACGCCCTACAGGGTGGCTATGGCTACACCTTC.

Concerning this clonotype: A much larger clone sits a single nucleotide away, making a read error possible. CDR3 DNA sequence: TGTGCTAGTGCGGAGCACGTGTTCGGGCAGTACTTC. This translates into CASAEHVFGQYF. The V and J genes are TRBV12-5 and TRBJ2-7; D ambiguous. The V and J ends lost 7 bases and 9 bases respectively, with 16 bases between them. The germline V gene has CDR1 LGHNT and CDR2 FRNRAP. The CDR3 loop spans 12 amino acids.

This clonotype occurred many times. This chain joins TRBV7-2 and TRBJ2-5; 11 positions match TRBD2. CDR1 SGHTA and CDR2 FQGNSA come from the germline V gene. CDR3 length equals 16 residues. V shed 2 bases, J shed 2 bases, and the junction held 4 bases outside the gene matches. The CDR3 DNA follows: TGTGCCAGCAGCTTAATAGCGGGGGGGCTACAAGAGACCCAGTACTTC. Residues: CASSLIAGGLQETQYF.

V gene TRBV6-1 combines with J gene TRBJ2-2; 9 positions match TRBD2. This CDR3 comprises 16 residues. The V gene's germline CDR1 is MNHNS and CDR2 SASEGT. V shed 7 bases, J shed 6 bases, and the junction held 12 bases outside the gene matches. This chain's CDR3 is CASTRSSGGGAGELFF. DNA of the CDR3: TGTGCCAGCACCCGGAGTAGCGGGGGAGGGGCCGGGGAGCTGTTTTTT.

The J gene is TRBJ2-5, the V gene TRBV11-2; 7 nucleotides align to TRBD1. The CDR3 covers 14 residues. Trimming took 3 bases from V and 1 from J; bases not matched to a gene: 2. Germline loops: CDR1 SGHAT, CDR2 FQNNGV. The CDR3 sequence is CASSFTGAQETQYF. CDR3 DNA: TGTGCCAGCAGCTTTACAGGGGCCCAAGAGACCCAGTACTTC.

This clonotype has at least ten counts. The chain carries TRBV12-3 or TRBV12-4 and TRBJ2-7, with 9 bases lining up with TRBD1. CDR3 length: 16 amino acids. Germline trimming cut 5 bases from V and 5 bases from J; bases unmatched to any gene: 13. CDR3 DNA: TGTGCCAGCAGTGAAGAGGACAGGGGTAGGATCAACGAGCAGTACTTC. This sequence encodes CASSEEDRGRINEQYF.

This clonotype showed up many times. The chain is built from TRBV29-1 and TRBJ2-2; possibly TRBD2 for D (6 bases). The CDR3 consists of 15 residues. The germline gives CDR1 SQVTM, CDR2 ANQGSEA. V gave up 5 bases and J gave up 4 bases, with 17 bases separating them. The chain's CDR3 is CSVTRGGVPTGELFF. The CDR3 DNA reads TGCAGCGTTACGAGGGGAGGCGTACCCACCGGGGAGCTGTTTTTT.

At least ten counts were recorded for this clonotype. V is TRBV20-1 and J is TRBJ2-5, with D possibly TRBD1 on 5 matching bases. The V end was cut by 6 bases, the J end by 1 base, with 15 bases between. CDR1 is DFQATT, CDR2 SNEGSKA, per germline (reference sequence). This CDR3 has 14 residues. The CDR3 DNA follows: TGCAGTGCCTTCGATGGGGCTTTCCAAGAGACCCAGTACTTC. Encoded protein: CSAFDGAFQETQYF.

The CDR3 bases are TGTGCCAGTAAAGAGGTAGGGGGCGTAGGAGAAGCTTTCTTT. Protein product: CASKEVGGVGEAFF. The genes are TRBV19 and TRBJ1-1, with 7 bases matching TRBD1. CDR1 and CDR2 (germline): LNHDA, SQIVND (reference sequence). The CDR3 consists of 14 residues. The V segment lost 7 bases and the J segment 8 bases; nucleotides outside the gene matches: 13.

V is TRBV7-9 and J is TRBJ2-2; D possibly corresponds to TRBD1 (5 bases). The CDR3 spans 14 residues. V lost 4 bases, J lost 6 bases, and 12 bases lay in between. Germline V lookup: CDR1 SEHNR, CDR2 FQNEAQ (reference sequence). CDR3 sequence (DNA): TGTGCCAGCAGCTCGACAGTAAGGGCCGGGGAGCTGTTTTTT. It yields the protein CASSSTVRAGELFF.

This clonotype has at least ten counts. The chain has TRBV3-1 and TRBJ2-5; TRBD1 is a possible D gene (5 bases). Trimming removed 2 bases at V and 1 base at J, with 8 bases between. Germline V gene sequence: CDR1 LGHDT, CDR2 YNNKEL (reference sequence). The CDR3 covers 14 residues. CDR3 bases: TGTGCCAGCAGCCAACTAACAGGCCAAGAGACCCAGTACTTC. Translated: CASSQLTGQETQYF.

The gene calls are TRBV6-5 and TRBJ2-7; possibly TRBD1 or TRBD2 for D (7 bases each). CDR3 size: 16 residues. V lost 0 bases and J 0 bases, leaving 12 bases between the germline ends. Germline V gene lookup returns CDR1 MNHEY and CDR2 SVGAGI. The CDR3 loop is CASSYSSGTDSYEQYF. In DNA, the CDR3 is TGTGCCAGCAGTTACTCGAGCGGGACAGACTCCTACGAGCAGTACTTC.

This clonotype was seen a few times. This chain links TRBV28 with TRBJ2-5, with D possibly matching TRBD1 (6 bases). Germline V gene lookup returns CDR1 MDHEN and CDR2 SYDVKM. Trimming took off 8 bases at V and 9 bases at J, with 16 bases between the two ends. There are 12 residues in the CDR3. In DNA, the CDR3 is TGTGCCAGCGGGCACAGGGCCGCGGCCCAGTACTTC. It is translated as CASGHRAAAQYF. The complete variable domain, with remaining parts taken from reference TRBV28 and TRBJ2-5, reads DVKVTQSSRYLVKRTGEKVFLECVQDMDHENMFWYRQDPGLGLRLIYFSYDVKMKEKGDIPEGYSVSREKKERFSLILESASTNQTSMYLCASGHRAAAQYFGPGTRLLVL.

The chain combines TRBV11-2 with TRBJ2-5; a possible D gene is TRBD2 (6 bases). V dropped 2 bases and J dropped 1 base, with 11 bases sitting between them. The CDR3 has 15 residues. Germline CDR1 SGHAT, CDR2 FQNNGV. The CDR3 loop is CASSLFRGTQETQYF. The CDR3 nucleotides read TGTGCCAGCAGCTTATTTCGGGGGACCCAAGAGACCCAGTACTTC.

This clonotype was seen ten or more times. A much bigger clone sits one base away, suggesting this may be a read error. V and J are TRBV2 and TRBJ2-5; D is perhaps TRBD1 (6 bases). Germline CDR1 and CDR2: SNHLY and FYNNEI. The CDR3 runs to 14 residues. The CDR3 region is CASARGRTAETKYF. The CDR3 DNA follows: TGTGCCAGCGCTCGGGGCAGGACAGCCGAGACCAAGTACTTC.

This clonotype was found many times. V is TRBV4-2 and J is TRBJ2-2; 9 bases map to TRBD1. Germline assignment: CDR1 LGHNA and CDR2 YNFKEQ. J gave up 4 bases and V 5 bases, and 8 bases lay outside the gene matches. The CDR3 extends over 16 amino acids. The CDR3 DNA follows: TGTGCCAGCAGCAAAGCTACAGGGGGCATCACCGGGGAGCTGTTTTTT. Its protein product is CASSKATGGITGELFF.

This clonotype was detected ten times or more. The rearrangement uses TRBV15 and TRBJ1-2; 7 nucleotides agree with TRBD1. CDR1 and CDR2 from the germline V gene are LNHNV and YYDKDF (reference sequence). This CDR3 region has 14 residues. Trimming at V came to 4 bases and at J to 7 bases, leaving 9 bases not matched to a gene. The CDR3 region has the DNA TGTGCCACCAGCATTAGGGGGCGCGAGGCTGGCTACACCTTC. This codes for CATSIRGREAGYTF.

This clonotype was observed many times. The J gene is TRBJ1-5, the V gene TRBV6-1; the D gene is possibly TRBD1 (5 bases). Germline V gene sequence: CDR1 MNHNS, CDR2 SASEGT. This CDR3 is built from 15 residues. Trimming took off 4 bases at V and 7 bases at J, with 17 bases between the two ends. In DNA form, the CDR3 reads TGTGCCAGCAGTGCGTTGGGGAGGTCAGGGCAGCCCCAGCATTTT. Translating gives CASSALGRSGQPQHF.

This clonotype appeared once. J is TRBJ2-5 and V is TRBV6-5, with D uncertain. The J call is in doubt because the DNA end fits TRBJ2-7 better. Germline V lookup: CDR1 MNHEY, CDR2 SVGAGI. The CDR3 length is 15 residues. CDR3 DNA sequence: TGTGCCAGCAGTTATCTTGGGTCTCTGTCCTACGAGCAGTACTTC. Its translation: CASSYLGSLSYEQYF.

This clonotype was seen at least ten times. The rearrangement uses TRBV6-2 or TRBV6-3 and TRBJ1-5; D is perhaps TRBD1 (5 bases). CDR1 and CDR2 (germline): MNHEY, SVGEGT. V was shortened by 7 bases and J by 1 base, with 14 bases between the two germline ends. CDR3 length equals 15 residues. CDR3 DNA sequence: TGTGCCAGCAAATGGTCGCAGGGAAGCAATCAGCCCCAGCATTTT. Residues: CASKWSQGSNQPQHF.

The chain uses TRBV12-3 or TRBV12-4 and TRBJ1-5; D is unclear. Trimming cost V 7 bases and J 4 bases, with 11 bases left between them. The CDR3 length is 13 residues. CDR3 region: CASTDDLNQPQHF. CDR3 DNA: TGTGCCAGCACCGACGACTTAAATCAGCCCCAGCATTTT.

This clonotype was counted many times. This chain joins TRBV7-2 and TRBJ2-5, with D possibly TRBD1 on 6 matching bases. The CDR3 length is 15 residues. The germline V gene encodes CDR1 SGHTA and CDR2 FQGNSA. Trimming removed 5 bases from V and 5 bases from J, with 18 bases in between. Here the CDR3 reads CASSPGDVNGETQYF. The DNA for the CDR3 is TGTGCCAGCAGCCCAGGGGACGTAAATGGGGAGACCCAGTACTTC.

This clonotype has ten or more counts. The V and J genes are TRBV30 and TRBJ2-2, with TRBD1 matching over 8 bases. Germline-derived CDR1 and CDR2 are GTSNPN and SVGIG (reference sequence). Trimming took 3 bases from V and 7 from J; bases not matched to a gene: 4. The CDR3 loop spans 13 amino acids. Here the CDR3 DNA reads TGTGCCTGGAGAACAGGGGGAGGCGGGGAGCTGTTTTTT. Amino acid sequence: CAWRTGGGGELFF.